The source of this TCR beta chain is a study of early T cells in non-severe SARS-CoV-2 infection. On the study more broadly: Unpaired chains resulted from sequencing bulk RNA of unsorted whole blood.

This clonotype was counted at least ten times. The CDR3 is 11 residues long. V lost 4 bases and J lost 7, with 10 bases in between. Germline lookup yields CDR1 SQVTM and CDR2 ANQGSEA. TCRdb re-analysed the 5' RACE reads in MiXCR, keeping a single row per CDR3 protein. The sample shows 50,000 to 65,000 distinct CDR3 sequences, around 10% of them seen only once. The origin of this receptor is an adult who was a healthcare worker with PCR-confirmed SARS-CoV-2 infection or an uninfected control (not recorded which). Sequencing was carried out using whole blood. This chain links TRBV29-1 with TRBJ1-1; D gene ambiguous. The chain's CDR3 is CSVAPALEAFF. The CDR3 region has the DNA TGCAGCGTTGCGCCAGCACTTGAAGCTTTCTTT. The whole variable domain, filled in from reference TRBV29-1 and TRBJ1-1, reads SAVISQKPSRDICQRGTSLTIQCQVDSQVTMMFWYRQQPGQSLTLIATANQGSEATYESGFVIDKFPISRPNLTFSTLTVSNMSPEDSSIYLCSVAPALEAFFGQGTRLTVV.